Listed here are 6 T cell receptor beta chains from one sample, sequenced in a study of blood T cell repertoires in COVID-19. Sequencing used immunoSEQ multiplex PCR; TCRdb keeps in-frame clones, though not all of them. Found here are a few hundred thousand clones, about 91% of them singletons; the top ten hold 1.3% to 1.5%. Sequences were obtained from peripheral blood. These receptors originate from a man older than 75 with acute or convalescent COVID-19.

The CDR3 coding sequence is TGCAGTGCTAGTAATAGCGGAAAGAACACCGGGGAGCTGTTTTTT. This encodes CSASNSGKNTGELFF. This chain connects TRBV20-1 to TRBJ2-2; maybe TRBD2 (6 bases). V dropped 3 bases and J dropped 1 base, with 12 bases sitting between them. The CDR3 spans 15 residues. Per germline, CDR1 DFQATT and CDR2 SNEGSKA (reference sequence).

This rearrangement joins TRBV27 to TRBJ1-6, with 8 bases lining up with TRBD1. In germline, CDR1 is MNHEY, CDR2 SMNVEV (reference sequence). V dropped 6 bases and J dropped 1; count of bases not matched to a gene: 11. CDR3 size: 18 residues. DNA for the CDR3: TGTGCCAGCAGATCCGGACAGGGAGGAGGATCCTATAATTCACCCCTCCACTTT. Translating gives CASRSGQGGGSYNSPLHF.

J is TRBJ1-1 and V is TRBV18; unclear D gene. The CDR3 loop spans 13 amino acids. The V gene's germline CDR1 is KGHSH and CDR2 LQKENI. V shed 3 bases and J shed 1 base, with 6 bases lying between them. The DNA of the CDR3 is TGTGCCAGCTCACCGGCGGAGAACACTGAAGCTTTCTTT. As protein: CASSPAENTEAFF.

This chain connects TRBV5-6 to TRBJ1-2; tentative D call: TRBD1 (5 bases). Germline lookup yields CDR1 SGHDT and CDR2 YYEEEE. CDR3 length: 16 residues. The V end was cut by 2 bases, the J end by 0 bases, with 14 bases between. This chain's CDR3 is CASSFYRTPANYGYTF. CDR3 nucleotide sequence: TGTGCCAGCAGCTTTTACAGGACGCCTGCTAACTATGGCTACACCTTC.

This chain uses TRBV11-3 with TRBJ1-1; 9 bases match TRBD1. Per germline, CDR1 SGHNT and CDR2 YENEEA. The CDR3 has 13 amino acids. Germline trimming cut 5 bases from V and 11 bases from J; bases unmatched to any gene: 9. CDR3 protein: CASSDGQGLNAFF. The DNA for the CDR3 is TGTGCCAGCAGCGACGGACAGGGGTTAAACGCTTTCTTT.

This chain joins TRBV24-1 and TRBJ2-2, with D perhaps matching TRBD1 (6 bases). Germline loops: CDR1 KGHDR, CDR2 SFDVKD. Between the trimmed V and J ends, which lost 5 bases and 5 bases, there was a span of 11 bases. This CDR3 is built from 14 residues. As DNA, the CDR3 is TGTGCCACCAGTGGGGTAGGGGGTACCGGGGAGCTGTTTTTT. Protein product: CATSGVGGTGELFF.